The rows below give T cell receptor beta chains drawn from one sample of a study of tumor and adjacent non-tumor tissue in lung cancer. TCRdb ran MiXCR on the multiplex PCR reads and lists one entry per CDR3 protein. The sample holds approximately 79,000 distinct CDR3 sequences, roughly 62% seen once. Input material: lung tumor tissue. These receptors all stem from a man between 65 and 79 years old with non-small cell lung cancer. Each CDR3 is given with its conserved first and last residue. A D gene is named only where the DNA matches it firmly. Where a row states a size, it is once, few, many or the class of an expanded clone; other rows omit it.

V: TRBV11-3; D: TRBD1; size: few; J: TRBJ2-7; DNA: TGTGCCATCAGCGCTACAGGGGGCCACGCGCAGTACTTC; CDR3: CAISATGGHAQYF
V: TRBV6-6; D: .; size: .; J: TRBJ2-5; DNA: TGTGCCAGCAGGGCGGGCCAAGAGACCCAGTACTTT; CDR3: CASRAGQETQYF
V: TRBV12-3/TRBV12-4; D: .; size: .; J: TRBJ1-5; DNA: TGTGCCAGCAGTTCCCGGTTCCGGACCGCGGGTAGTCAGCCCCCGCATTTT; CDR3: CASSSRFRTAGSQPPHF
V: TRBV12-3/TRBV12-4; D: .; size: once; J: TRBJ1-2; DNA: TGTGCCAGCGCCCTGTGGACAGAATCTAACTATGGGTACACCTTC; CDR3: CASALWTESNYGYTF
V: TRBV6-4; D: .; size: .; J: TRBJ2-1; DNA: TGTGCCAGCAGTGAAATAAGGGGCGCCTACAATGAGCGGTTCTTC; CDR3: CASSEIRGAYNERFF
V: TRBV6-1; D: .; size: .; J: TRBJ2-1; DNA: TGTGCCAGCACTGAACCCCCTTACATTGAGCAGTTCTTC; CDR3: CASTEPPYIEQFF
V: TRBV12-3/TRBV12-4; D: .; size: many; J: TRBJ2-5; DNA: TGTGCCAGCAGTACCCCGGGAAACCAAGAGACCCAGTACTTC; CDR3: CASSTPGNQETQYF
V: TRBV5-4; D: TRBD2; size: .; J: TRBJ2-3; DNA: TGTGCCAGCAGCTTGGCCGGTCGCGGGGGGGATACGCAGTATTTT; CDR3: CASSLAGRGGDTQYF
V: TRBV4-2; D: .; size: medium-sized; J: TRBJ1-3; DNA: TGTGCCAGCAGCCAAGACCGTGGAAACACCATATATTTT; CDR3: CASSQDRGNTIYF
V: TRBV11-2; D: TRBD2; size: many; J: TRBJ2-2; DNA: TGTGCCAGCAGCTTAGCGATGGGGAGGGGTCCTAACACCGGGGAGCTGTTTTTT; CDR3: CASSLAMGRGPNTGELFF
V: TRBV24-1; D: TRBD2; size: .; J: TRBJ2-7; DNA: TGTGCCACCATTGCTACTAGCGGGGACGAGCAGTACTTC; CDR3: CATIATSGDEQYF
V: TRBV29-1; D: TRBD2; size: .; J: TRBJ2-1; DNA: TGCAGCGTGGGTTACGGGGGGGTGGGGTGCAATGAGCAGTTCTTC; CDR3: CSVGYGGVGCNEQFF
V: TRBV12-3/TRBV12-4; D: .; size: .; J: TRBJ1-6; DNA: TGTGCCAGCCGCGCCTCAGTGGGTTCACCCCTCCACTTT; CDR3: CASRASVGSPLHF
V: TRBV5-4; D: .; size: .; J: TRBJ2-1; DNA: TGTGCCAGTAGCTTGGAGGGTTCCAATGAGCATTTCTTC; CDR3: CASSLEGSNEHFF
V: TRBV10-2; D: .; size: once; J: TRBJ2-2; DNA: TGCGCCAGCAGGGGCACCCCGAACACCGGGGAGCTGTTTTTT; CDR3: CASRGTPNTGELFF
V: TRBV11-3; D: .; size: .; J: TRBJ1-1; DNA: TGTACCAGCAGCAGCAGCGGGACAAACATGAACACTGAAGCTTTCTTT; CDR3: CTSSSSGTNMNTEAFF
V: TRBV28; D: .; size: .; J: TRBJ2-3; DNA: TGTGCCAGCTGTTTTCAGGGTACGGGAACAGATACGCAGTATTTT; CDR3: CASCFQGTGTDTQYF
V: TRBV29-1; D: .; size: few; J: TRBJ2-3; DNA: TGCAGCGTTGAACCAGAAGGGCTAGATAGGCAGTATTTT; CDR3: CSVEPEGLDRQYF
V: TRBV30; D: TRBD1; size: .; J: TRBJ2-1; DNA: TGTGCCTGGGACAGGGACAGGCGGATCAATGAGCAGTTCTTC; CDR3: CAWDRDRRINEQFF
V: TRBV28; D: .; size: .; J: TRBJ1-1; DNA: TGTGCCAGCAGCGTCCCCGCATGGAAGAACACTGAAGCTTTCTTT; CDR3: CASSVPAWKNTEAFF
V: TRBV20-1; D: TRBD2; size: .; J: TRBJ2-3; DNA: TGCAGTGCTCATCCTACTAGCGGGGTACGAGATACGCAGTATTTT; CDR3: CSAHPTSGVRDTQYF
V: TRBV28; D: TRBD2; size: .; J: TRBJ2-1; DNA: TGTGCCACCCTCCCCCCAGCGGGGAACAATGAGCAGTTCTTC; CDR3: CATLPPAGNNEQFF
V: TRBV5-5; D: .; size: many; J: TRBJ1-6; DNA: TGTGCCAGCAGGCATGGAGGGGTTGAAAATTCACCCCTCCACTTT; CDR3: CASRHGGVENSPLHF
V: TRBV6-5; D: .; size: many; J: TRBJ2-5; DNA: TGTGCCAGCAGAAAAGGACAAGAGAGGTCCCAGTACTTC; CDR3: CASRKGQERSQYF
V: TRBV28; D: .; size: few; J: TRBJ2-5; DNA: TGTGCCAGCAGTCCCCTCCGAACCGGGGGTACGACCCAGTACTTC; CDR3: CASSPLRTGGTTQYF
V: TRBV6-1; D: .; size: large; J: TRBJ2-2; DNA: TGTGCCAGCAAACGGGGACACCAGACGGCCGGGGAGCTGTTTTTT; CDR3: CASKRGHQTAGELFF
V: TRBV29-1; D: .; size: once; J: TRBJ2-3; DNA: TGCAACTACAGGGCATGTACAGATACGCAATATTTT; CDR3: CNYRACTDTQYF
V: TRBV12-3/TRBV12-4; D: .; size: many; J: TRBJ2-2; DNA: TGTGCCAGCAGTTTGCATGGGAACACCGGGGAGCTGTTTTTT; CDR3: CASSLHGNTGELFF
V: TRBV11-2; D: .; size: once; J: TRBJ2-7; DNA: TGTACCAGCAGCTTCGTCCAGGCGGTAGACTACGATCAGTACTTC; CDR3: CTSSFVQAVDYDQYF
V: TRBV12-5; D: .; size: .; J: TRBJ2-1; DNA: TGTGCTAGTGCTTTAGCTCCATCGGGGCAGGACACCCCCTATGAGCAGTTCTTC; CDR3: CASALAPSGQDTPYEQFF
V: TRBV20-1; D: .; size: many; J: TRBJ1-2; DNA: TGCAGTGGAGTGGTTTCCTATGGCTACACCTTC; CDR3: CSGVVSYGYTF
V: TRBV5-1; D: .; size: many; J: TRBJ2-7; DNA: TGCGCCAGCAGCTTGGCAGGCAGGGATTGGGACGAGCAGTACTTC; CDR3: CASSLAGRDWDEQYF
V: TRBV5-6; D: .; size: .; J: TRBJ2-3; DNA: TGTGCCAGCAGCTCGCGACTAACGACCACAGATACGCAGTATTTT; CDR3: CASSSRLTTTDTQYF
V: TRBV11-2; D: .; size: .; J: TRBJ2-4; DNA: TGTGCCAGCAGCTACCCCCCCAAGAACATTCAGTACTTC; CDR3: CASSYPPKNIQYF
V: TRBV7-6; D: .; size: .; J: TRBJ2-1; DNA: TGTGCCAGCAGCTTAGGGGGCGCCTCCTACAATGAGCAGTTCTTC; CDR3: CASSLGGASYNEQFF
V: TRBV12-3/TRBV12-4; D: .; size: many; J: TRBJ2-7; DNA: TGTGCCAGCACCCGACAGCGTTCCTACGGGCAGTACTTC; CDR3: CASTRQRSYGQYF
V: TRBV6-6; D: .; size: .; J: TRBJ2-3; DNA: TGTGCCGGCAGTTACTCGATTCGGAGGCTTAGCACAGATACGCAGTATTTT; CDR3: CAGSYSIRRLSTDTQYF
V: TRBV14; D: .; size: .; J: TRBJ2-7; DNA: TGTGCCAGTAGTCGCGCTACGTCCCGGTACCCCCGGACCTACGAGCAGTACTTC; CDR3: CASSRATSRYPRTYEQYF
V: TRBV5-4; D: TRBD2; size: .; J: TRBJ2-7; DNA: TGTGCCAGCCGCTTGTCGGCTAGCGGAGACTACGAGCAGTACTTC; CDR3: CASRLSASGDYEQYF
V: TRBV28; D: .; size: .; J: TRBJ2-7; DNA: TGTACCAGCAGGGACGGGGGCCGGGAGCAGTACTTC; CDR3: CTSRDGGREQYF
V: TRBV15; D: TRBD1; size: .; J: TRBJ2-6; DNA: TGTGCCACCAGCAGAGGTGGCCCGACAGGGGTTCTCTCTGGGGCCAATGTCCTGACTTTC; CDR3: CATSRGGPTGVLSGANVLTF